The 23 T cell receptor beta chains presented below share a single source sample, sequenced in a study of identical twins. TCRdb reprocessed the 5' RACE reads with MiXCR, giving one entry per CDR3 protein. The sample shows roughly 290,000 distinct CDR3 sequences, roughly 10% of them seen only once. These data were likewise used in another study, on yellow fever vaccine responses in identical twins.

The sequenced material came from CD8+ T cells sorted from blood. The receptors here all came from a woman aged 18-35 years in good health.

The CDR3 DNA reads as TGCAGTGCTAGAGAGTTCGGTACCACAGATACGCAGTATTTT. The encoded protein is CSAREFGTTDTQYF. The V and J genes are TRBV20-1 and TRBJ2-3; unclear D gene. The CDR3 spans 14 residues. The V gene's germline CDR1 is DFQATT and CDR2 SNEGSKA (reference sequence). Trimming pared 0 bases from V and 2 bases from J, leaving 9 bases between.

This clonotype was observed a handful of times. The rearrangement uses TRBV30 and TRBJ2-2; TRBD1 matches at 10 bases. With 3 bases clipped from V and 7 bases from J, the junction kept 8 bases outside the gene matches. CDR1 and CDR2 (germline): GTSNPN, SVGIG (reference sequence). The length of the CDR3 is 15 residues. The CDR3 nucleotides are TGTGCCTGGAGCACCGGGACAGGGGAGGTCGGGGAGCTGTTTTTT. The encoded protein is CAWSTGTGEVGELFF.

The V call is TRBV9, the J call TRBJ2-1, with 10 nucleotides matching TRBD2. CDR3 length: 16 amino acids. Trimming took 4 bases from V and 7 from J; bases not matched to a gene: 11. Germline-derived CDR1 and CDR2 are SGDLS and YYNGEE. For the CDR3, the DNA is TGTGCCAGCAGCATAAGGCCTAGCGGGGGACTGAATGAGCAGTTCTTC. Protein product: CASSIRPSGGLNEQFF. Combining the CDR3 with reference TRBV9 and TRBJ2-1 gives the whole variable domain DSGVTQTPKHLITATGQRVTLRCSPRSGDLSVYWYQQSLDQGLQFLIQYYNGEERAKGNILERFSAQQFPDLHSELNLSSLELGDSALYFCASSIRPSGGLNEQFFGPGTRLTVL.

This clonotype was detected a few times. The chain has TRBV10-3 and TRBJ2-2, with 8 bases that match TRBD1. V lost 0 bases to trimming and J lost 3 bases; unmatched junction nucleotides: 6. Germline assignment: CDR1 ENHRY and CDR2 SYGVKD. This CDR3 has 17 amino acids. CDR3 coding DNA: TGTGCCATCAGTGAGTCCGACAGGGGCGTAGACACCGGGGAGCTGTTTTTT. Its protein product is CAISESDRGVDTGELFF.

This clonotype was seen many times. V usage is TRBV4-3 and J usage is TRBJ2-1; D gene ambiguous. Germline V CDR1 and CDR2: LGHNA, YSLEER. Trimming took 2 bases from V and 4 from J, leaving 18 bases between them. This CDR3 spans 17 amino acids. CDR3 coding DNA: TGCGCCAGCAGCCAAACCCCAGTAGGACCCGGATACAATGAGCAGTTCTTC. The encoded protein is CASSQTPVGPGYNEQFF.

The table lists this clonotype with a few counts. This chain links TRBV29-1 with TRBJ2-6; perhaps D is TRBD1 or TRBD2 (6 bases each). Trimming stripped 5 bases from V and 0 bases from J, with 14 bases between. The CDR3 is 16 residues long. CDR1 and CDR2 (germline): SQVTM, ANQGSEA. Written as DNA, the CDR3 is TGCAGCGTTCCCCGAGGAGGGGGCTCTGGGGCCAACGTCCTGACTTTC. This sequence encodes CSVPRGGGSGANVLTF.

This chain joins TRBV7-9 and TRBJ2-7; D is uncertain. The CDR3 has 17 amino acids. Looked up from germline, CDR1 is SEHNR and CDR2 is FQNEAQ (reference sequence). Trimming removed 4 bases at V and 0 bases at J, with 19 bases between. CDR3 nucleotide sequence: TGTGCCAGCAGCTCCCATCTTAAGACGGCCGGCTCCTACGAGCAGTACTTC. It codes for CASSSHLKTAGSYEQYF. The full variable domain, in which reference TRBV7-9 and TRBJ2-7 provide the parts outside the CDR3, is DTGVSQNPRHKITKRGQNVTFRCDPISEHNRLYWYRQTLGQGPEFLTYFQNEAQLEKSRLLSDRFSAERPKGSFSTLEIQRTEQGDSAMYLCASSSHLKTAGSYEQYFGPGTRLTVT.

This clonotype was detected ten times or more. The chain combines TRBV29-1 with TRBJ2-7; perhaps TRBD2 as D (5 bases). The germline CDR1 and CDR2 sequences are SQVTM and ANQGSEA. V shed 1 base and J shed 8 bases, with 18 bases lying between them. The CDR3 runs to 14 residues. CDR3 in DNA: TGCAGCGTTGAAGGTGGGTCAGAGACTACGAAGCAGTACTTC. Translating gives CSVEGGSETTKQYF.

The table lists this clonotype with a few counts. The chain has TRBV19 and TRBJ2-1, with D possibly TRBD2 on 5 matching bases. Per the germline V gene, CDR1 is LNHDA and CDR2 is SQIVND (reference sequence). The CDR3 contains 14 residues. Trimming left V 7 bases short and J 6 bases short, with 16 bases between. The CDR3 sequence: CASKAVTYINEQFF. The CDR3 region has the DNA TGTGCCAGTAAAGCGGTGACGTACATCAATGAGCAGTTCTTC. Variable domain in full (rest from reference TRBV19 and TRBJ2-1): DGGITQSPKYLFRKEGQNVTLSCEQNLNHDAMYWYRQDPGQGLRLIYYSQIVNDFQKGDIAEGYSVSREKKESFPLTVTSAQKNPTAFYLCASKAVTYINEQFFGPGTRLTVL.

The CDR3: CASKNYGYTF. CDR3 DNA: TGTGCCAGCAAGAACTATGGCTACACCTTC. The gene calls are TRBV12-3 or TRBV12-4 and TRBJ1-2; D not resolved. V was cut by 7 bases and J by 2 bases, with 2 bases left in between. The CDR3 runs to 10 residues.

A few counts support this clonotype. The chain joins TRBV4-1 to TRBJ2-3, with 10 bases matching TRBD2. This CDR3 comprises 17 residues. Germline CDR1 is MGHRA and CDR2 is YSYEKL. V lost 6 bases, J lost 0 bases, and 9 bases stayed unmatched. This chain's CDR3 is CASSGTSGISSTDTQYF. CDR3 sequence (DNA): TGCGCCAGCAGTGGAACTAGCGGGATCAGTAGCACAGATACGCAGTATTTT.

This clonotype appeared a few times. In DNA form, the CDR3 reads TGTGCCAGCACCGAAATCGCGTTTACAGATACGCAGTATTTT. This encodes CASTEIAFTDTQYF. The chain uses TRBV7-2 and TRBJ2-3; D is ambiguous. The length of the CDR3 is 14 residues. V shed 7 bases and J shed 3 bases, with 14 bases lying between them. CDR1 and CDR2 from the germline V gene are SGHTA and FQGNSA.

The CDR3 bases are TGTGCCAGCAGCTTAAGGGTTGGGGAACAAGAGACCCAGTACTTC. Its translation: CASSLRVGEQETQYF. The rearrangement uses TRBV7-2 and TRBJ2-5; D uncertain. Germline values: CDR1 SGHTA, CDR2 FQGNSA. This CDR3 spans 15 amino acids. The V end was cut by 2 bases, the J end by 2 bases, with 12 bases between.

This clonotype was seen at least ten times. The CDR3 sequence is CASSEATGSPSTQYF. The DNA of the CDR3 is TGTGCCAGCAGTGAAGCAACTGGATCCCCCAGCACGCAGTATTTT. The chain links TRBV6-1 to TRBJ2-3; unclear D gene. CDR1 and CDR2 (germline): MNHNS, SASEGT. Trimming removed 0 bases at V and 9 bases at J, with 16 bases between. The CDR3 loop spans 15 amino acids.

The V gene is TRBV19, the J gene TRBJ1-5, with TRBD1 as a possible D gene (6 bases). This CDR3 contains 19 residues. Trimming cost V 0 bases and J 0 bases, with 18 bases left between them. Germline V gene data show CDR1 as LNHDA and CDR2 as SQIVND (reference sequence). DNA of the CDR3: TGTGCCAGTAGTATAGATTGGGAGCAGGGGACCGTTAGCAATCAGCCCCAGCATTTT. Translating gives CASSIDWEQGTVSNQPQHF.

This clonotype was counted many times. This sequence joins TRBV12-3 or TRBV12-4 and TRBJ2-7; perhaps TRBD2 as D (6 bases). Trimming left V 3 bases short and J 6 bases short, with 15 bases between. The CDR3 runs 14 residues. The CDR3 DNA reads as TGTGCCAGCAGTTTCGGGACTTCTGGGGGCGAGCAGTACTTC. Translation: CASSFGTSGGEQYF.

The gene calls are TRBV11-2 and TRBJ2-7, with 8 bases aligning to TRBD2. The length of the CDR3 is 17 residues. Per germline, CDR1 SGHAT and CDR2 FQNNGV. V gave up 2 bases and J gave up 2 bases; unmatched junction bases: 11. CDR3 coding DNA: TGTGCCAGCAGCTTATATCCTCTGGGACTAGAAGCCTACGAGCAGTACTTC. Residues: CASSLYPLGLEAYEQYF.

This clonotype occurred a few times. The chain is built from TRBV5-1 and TRBJ2-5; TRBD2 matches at 15 bases. The CDR3 totals 16 residues. Per germline, CDR1 SGHRS and CDR2 YFSETQ. Losses at the gene ends were 0 bases for V and 4 bases for J; bases not matched to a gene: 1. In nucleotides, the CDR3 is TGCGCCAGCAGCTTGGGGACTAGCGGGAGGGTAGAGACCCAGTACTTC. It yields the protein CASSLGTSGRVETQYF.

This clonotype was seen a few times. The chain links TRBV20-1 to TRBJ2-7; 10 positions match TRBD2. The V and J ends lost 2 bases and 2 bases, in that order; junction bases with no gene match: 6. Germline-derived CDR1 and CDR2 are DFQATT and SNEGSKA (reference sequence). This CDR3 has 15 amino acids. CDR3 in amino acids: CSARTTSGNPYEQYF. The CDR3 DNA reads TGCAGTGCTAGAACTACTAGCGGGAACCCCTACGAGCAGTACTTC.

This clonotype occurred many times. The chain uses TRBV10-3 and TRBJ2-5; D uncertain. Germline V CDR1 and CDR2: ENHRY, SYGVKD. The CDR3 loop spans 14 amino acids. V was cut by 3 bases and J by 5 bases, with 13 bases left in between. The CDR3 coding sequence is TGTGCCATCAGTGACCGCGAGTACGATGAGACCCAGTACTTC. Its translation: CAISDREYDETQYF.

There are many counts of this clonotype. The chain uses TRBV11-2 and TRBJ2-5; D possibly matches TRBD1 or TRBD2 (5 bases each). Germline loops: CDR1 SGHAT, CDR2 FQNNGV. There are 14 residues in the CDR3. Between the trimmed V and J ends, which lost 5 bases and 1 base, there was a span of 11 bases. For the CDR3, the DNA is TGTGCCAGCAGCCCCCGGGACCGCCAAGAGACCCAGTACTTC. Translated: CASSPRDRQETQYF.

This clonotype was observed a handful of times. A junction end diverges from the germline sequence, so it may reflect a read error. The CDR3 nucleotides read TGTGCCAGCAGCTTAGTAGGGACAATATCTTTC. Its translation is CASSLVGTISF. The gene calls are TRBV7-9 and TRBJ2-7; tentative D call: TRBD1 (6 bases). CDR1 and CDR2 (germline): SEHNR, FQNEAQ (reference sequence). This CDR3 contains 11 residues.

This clonotype occurred many times. J is TRBJ2-1 and V is TRBV21-1. TRBV21-1 is marked as a pseudogene. This CDR3 spans 18 amino acids. CDR3 amino acids: CASSKVYLESTAGNEQFF. CDR3 in DNA: TGTGCCAGCAGCAAAGTATATTTGGAGAGCACCGCCGGCAATGAGCAGTTCTTC.